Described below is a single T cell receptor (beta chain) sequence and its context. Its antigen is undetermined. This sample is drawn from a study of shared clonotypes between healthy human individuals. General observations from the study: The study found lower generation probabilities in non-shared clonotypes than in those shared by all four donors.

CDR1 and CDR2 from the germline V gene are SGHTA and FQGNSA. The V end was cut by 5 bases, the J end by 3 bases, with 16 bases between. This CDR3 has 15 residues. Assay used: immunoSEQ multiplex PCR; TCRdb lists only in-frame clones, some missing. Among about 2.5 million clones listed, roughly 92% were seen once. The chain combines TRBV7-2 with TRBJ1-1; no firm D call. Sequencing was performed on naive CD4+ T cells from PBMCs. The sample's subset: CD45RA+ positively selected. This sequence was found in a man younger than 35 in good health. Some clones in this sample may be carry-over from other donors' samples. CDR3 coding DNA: TGTGCCAGCAGCCTCGACCCGGGGTATGACACTGAAGCTTTCTTT. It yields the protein CASSLDPGYDTEAFF.